A selection of T cell receptor beta chains follows, all from one sample in a study of T cells in Graves' hyperthyroidism and ophthalmopathy. TCRdb used MiXCR to reprocess the multiplex PCR reads, holding one entry per CDR3 protein. The repertoire holds roughly 380,000 distinct CDR3 sequences, with 14% as singletons. Sequenced material: blood. The receptors come from a woman in her sixties with Graves' hyperthyroidism. Both conserved end residues are part of each CDR3. D genes are given only for firm matches. For some rows the clone size is stated as once, few or many, or as a class when expanded; others skip it.

CDR3aa,CDR3nt,j_gene,v_gene,abundance,d_gene
CAWSPGLAGDEQYF,TGTGCCTGGAGTCCCGGACTAGCGGGAGACGAGCAGTACTTC,TRBJ2-7,TRBV30,many,TRBD2
CASSVGQGAFF,TGCGCCAGCAGCGTGGGACAGGGAGCTTTCTTT,TRBJ1-1,TRBV5-1,many,TRBD1
CASSPLPGRLSGANVLTF,TGTGCCAGCAGCCCGCTCCCGGGACGGCTCTCTGGGGCCAACGTCCTGACTTTC,TRBJ2-6,TRBV11-2,many,-
CASSPPTSGTGELFF,TGTGCCAGCTCACCACCGACTAGCGGCACCGGGGAGCTGTTTTTT,TRBJ2-2,TRBV18,many,TRBD2
CASSSGLAGTWEQYF,TGTGCCAGTAGTTCCGGACTAGCGGGTACCTGGGAGCAGTACTTC,TRBJ2-7,TRBV19,few,TRBD2
CSARDTGGGYEQYF,TGCAGTGCTAGAGATACAGGGGGCGGCTACGAGCAGTACTTC,TRBJ2-7,TRBV20-1,many,TRBD1
CASSLLQTGSYGYTF,TGTGCCAGCAGCTTACTCCAGACAGGGTCCTATGGCTACACCTTC,TRBJ1-2,TRBV7-9,-,TRBD1
CASSTSRQAFSPLHF,TGTGCCAGCAGCACCTCCCGACAGGCTTTTTCACCCCTCCACTTT,TRBJ1-6,TRBV7-9,many,-
CASSQGAPGDTYEQYF,TGCGCCAGCAGCCAAGGTGCCCCAGGGGACACCTACGAGCAGTACTTC,TRBJ2-7,TRBV4-1,-,-
CASRQGGSPLHF,TGTGCCAGCCGACAGGGTGGATCACCCCTCCACTTT,TRBJ1-6,TRBV27,-,TRBD1
CASSSRTGADLYEQYF,TGTGCCAGCTCATCTCGGACAGGGGCTGATCTCTACGAGCAGTACTTC,TRBJ2-7,TRBV18,many,TRBD1
CASSSDRTYEQYF,TGCGCCAGCAGCTCGGACAGGACCTACGAGCAGTACTTC,TRBJ2-7,TRBV4-1,many,TRBD1
CASSHTSHEQFF,TGTGCCAGCAGCCATACTAGCCATGAGCAGTTCTTC,TRBJ2-1,TRBV3-1,-,-
CASSHKGGLAASNEQFF,TGTGCCAGTAGCCACAAGGGAGGTCTAGCGGCCTCCAATGAGCAGTTCTTC,TRBJ2-1,TRBV19,-,TRBD2
CASSLAGWSRETQYF,TGTGCCAGCAGCTTAGCCGGGTGGTCTAGAGAGACCCAGTACTTC,TRBJ2-5,TRBV11-2,many,-
CAWTPGGASEQYF,TGTGCCTGGACCCCGGGCGGGGCGTCCGAGCAGTACTTC,TRBJ2-7,TRBV30,-,-